This T cell receptor beta chain emerged from a study of regulatory T cells in long-lasting Graves disease (TCRdb year 2021). Turning to the overall study: Patients with newly diagnosed Graves' disease had been on antithyroid drugs for under 3 months. A total of roughly 35 samples underwent TCR sequencing: approximately 13 from persistent and around 20 from newly diagnosed Graves' disease patients. This study used TCR sequencing and RNA sequencing of peripheral blood to compare persistent Graves' disease patients against newly diagnosed Graves' disease patients. The study was conducted in China and was registered as a clinical trial.

Broader findings and caveats from the paper: Persistent Graves' disease patients showed lower TCR Shannon entropy and fewer highly expanded clones than newly diagnosed patients, suggesting clonal expansion. Persistent disease showed preferential use of TRBV28, TRBJ1-2 and TRBJ2-5, whereas newly diagnosed disease favored TRBV20-1 and TRBJ2-1. The authors noted that the small sample size was a limitation that may lower accuracy. A larger number of public clonotypes was shared among persistent patients (more than 2,500) than among newly diagnosed patients (approximately 1,000). Sequencing and analysis were limited to the TCR beta chain. Only peripheral blood was studied, because thyroid tissue, the primary lesion, was inaccessible.

The protocol used for the library was multiplex PCR. The instrument given in TCRdb is Illumina HiSeq 4000. iRepertoire HTBI primers and Arm-PCR amplification of CDR3 regions were used to construct TCR beta libraries. Before sequencing, the PCR products went through gel purification. Regarding the original processing steps: Gene usage analysis of CDR3 amino acid clonotypes relied on the roughly 67 TRBV and around 13 TRBJ segments identified across samples. Filtered high-quality paired reads were merged into contigs using COPE and FqMerger. Contigs were aligned with BLAST to IMGT TRBV, TRBD and TRBJ reference genes, and CDR3 was defined per IMGT. Highly expanded clones were defined as clonotypes with a frequency above 0.1%. Repertoire diversity was measured by Shannon entropy, and V-J evenness by the Gini coefficient. Clonotypes shared by more than one individual were considered public. Clones were called with MiXCR by TCRdb after fastp trimmed the public reads at Q25, and only in-frame beta chains were retained. Rows with one shared CDR3 protein collapse into an entry with the most common genes and DNA. The V and J calls reflect TCRdb's pipeline rather than the authors' work. Here the sample has roughly 510,000 distinct CDR3 sequences; 16% occur a single time. Around 12% of the sample lies in the top ten.

CDR1 and CDR2 were assigned from the germline V gene (reference sequence) as MNHEY and SMNVEV. Trimming costs V 5 bases and J 0 bases, and their ends lie 14 bases apart. CDR3 length: 15 amino acids, cysteine to phenylalanine. This entry keeps only the CDR3 DNA: 45 bases, framed from base 1. This clonotype was counted many times. Its antigen remains undetermined. No base quality values were provided; no much bigger clone lies one nucleotide off. In the paper's terms, the time point label means: newly diagnosed GD, antithyroid drugs for less than 3 months. For both TCR sequencing and RNA sequencing, RNA was extracted from PBMCs in TRIzol. Graves' disease was diagnosed according to American Thyroid Association guidelines. The patients came from an endocrinology department in Xi'an, China. From each patient, around 9 milliliters of peripheral blood was collected into an EDTA anticoagulant tube. Ficoll Paque Plus density gradient separation was used to isolate PBMCs, and no further T cell sorting was performed. An Agilent 2100 Bioanalyzer and agarose gel were used to check RNA quality, while a NanoDrop 2000 measured RNA concentration.

These data also formed part of another study, on T cells in Graves' hyperthyroidism and ophthalmopathy. Reported in the second study: A patient counted as having stable Graves' hyperthyroidism if no progression to ophthalmopathy occurred over 18 months of follow-up. Hyperthyroidism patients were newly diagnosed, had a disease duration of under 2 months, and were aged 18 to 65 years. Exclusion was applied to patients with uncontrolled infections, other autoimmune diseases, pregnancy or lactation. Clinical symptoms, serum thyroxine and TRAb, thyroid ultrasound, and orbital computed tomography formed the basis for the diagnoses. For the first round of RT-PCR on the TCR CDR3, the HTBI primer set was used together with the Qiagen OneStep RT-PCR kit. Most expanded thyroid clonotypes (frequency above 0.001) were also found in blood, which suggests that blood repertoires may mirror thyroid immune responses. Ophthalmopathy was separated from stable hyperthyroidism by a 13 V-J signature model, with just over 85% sensitivity and 81% to 82% specificity obtained in cross-validation and 80%/75% obtained in testing. In validation, the model predicted progression to ophthalmopathy a median of roughly 6.2 months before onset, with approximately 68% sensitivity and almost 75% specificity. TCR V-J signatures able to tell the groups apart were searched for in a discovery cohort of 90 to 100 patients, of whom about 40 had Graves' ophthalmopathy and 55 to 65 had stable Graves' hyperthyroidism. Prospective prediction of ophthalmopathy was tested in an independent validation cohort consisting of about 20 hyperthyroidism patients and some 17 patients who later progressed to ophthalmopathy. The 85 to 100 discovery patients were divided at random into training and test sets in a 7:3 ratio. Thyroid tissue and blood T-cell repertoires from about six Graves' hyperthyroidism patients were also compared in the study. After sampling, hyperthyroidism patients received methimazole starting at 30 mg daily, and ophthalmopathy patients received high-dose intravenous methylprednisolone. Libraries were constructed in a second round of multiplex PCR, after which size selection and purification were carried out. Paired-end sequencing of the libraries was performed with 100 bp reads on an Illumina HiSeq2000. Raw data were processed with SOAPnuke, discarding reads with adapters, uncalled bases, mean Phred below 15, or no exact constant-primer or identifier match. COPE v1.2.5 was used to merge the high-quality paired reads, and each unique nucleotide sequence was defined as a clonotype. Clonotypes were aligned to IMGT TRBV, TRBD and TRBJ reference segments using MiTCR v1.1. Analysis was restricted to V-J combinations with a frequency above 0.0001, which covered roughly 99% of repertoires. A TCS score was defined as the ratio between F50 (clonal expansion) and ExV (chaos), using BLOSUM62-based TCRdist between CDR3 peptides within each V-J. Welch's t-statistics and random forest reduced approximately 520 V-J features to 10 to 15, which were used in a naive Bayes classifier (R e1071). No statistical method was used to set the sample size in advance, and investigators knew the group allocation. According to the paper, TCR Vbeta CDR3 sequencing was carried out on approximately 140 peripheral blood samples, which came from fewer than 50 ophthalmopathy, approximately 72 hyperthyroidism and about 17 progressor patients.

This sequence originates from a man between 18 and 35 years old with Graves disease. Donor details come from another sample of the same person, matched by shared clones. The sample here was peripheral blood mononuclear cells (PBMCs), taken at new diagnosis, from a patient treated with antithyroid drugs. The chain employs TRBV27 and TRBJ2-7; the D gene is perhaps TRBD1 or TRBD2, as each covers 5 bases. The CDR3 amino acid sequence is: CASSPFGTGSYEQYF. The nucleotide sequence is given as TGTGCCAGCAGTCCCTTCGGGACGGGCTCCTACGAGCAGTACTTC.